A single sample gave rise to the 26 T cell receptor beta chains below, sequenced in a study of blood T cell repertoires in COVID-19. Profiled with immunoSEQ multiplex PCR; TCRdb holds only in-frame clones, not every one. The sample lists some 320,000 clones, around 88% occurring once. Input material: peripheral blood. Receptor source: a woman aged 30 to 39 who had recovered from COVID-19.

The chain is built from TRBV7-3 and TRBJ2-7, with D possibly matching TRBD2 (6 bases). Trimming took 5 bases from V and 2 from J, leaving 10 bases between them. This CDR3 is 13 amino acids long. The germline CDR1 and CDR2 sequences are SGHTA and FQGTGA. The CDR3 DNA reads as TGTGCCAGCAGCATCGGGACTGCCTACGAGCAGTACTTC. Translation: CASSIGTAYEQYF.

The chain links TRBV15 to TRBJ1-1, with D maybe TRBD1 (5 bases). Looked up from germline, CDR1 is LNHNV and CDR2 is YYDKDF (reference sequence). The V and J ends lost 0 bases and 9 bases respectively, with 11 bases between them. The CDR3 has 13 amino acids. As DNA, the CDR3 is TGTGCCACCAGCAGAGATGATCAGGGAAAAGCTTTCTTT. It encodes CATSRDDQGKAFF.

The chain combines TRBV28 with TRBJ2-7; no firm D call. Germline CDR1 MDHEN, CDR2 SYDVKM. This CDR3 is 12 amino acids long. Trimming took 6 bases from V and 3 from J, leaving 9 bases between them. In nucleotides, the CDR3 is TGTGCCAGCAGCTCTATCAACTACGAGCAGTACTTC. Protein product: CASSSINYEQYF.

The chain joins TRBV25-1 to TRBJ1-4, with TRBD1 matching over 10 bases. The CDR3 sequence is 16 residues long. The V segment lost 3 bases and the J segment 10 bases; nucleotides outside the gene matches: 11. Germline CDR1 reads MGHDK; CDR2 reads SYGVNS. This CDR3 is CASSDPPGQGYGKLFF. CDR3 sequence (DNA): TGTGCCAGCAGTGACCCTCCGGGACAGGGGTACGGAAAACTGTTTTTT.

This rearrangement joins TRBV21-1 to TRBJ1-2; no check of the table's D call, TRBD1, against the DNA was made. TRBV21-1 is noted as a pseudogene. CDR3 length: 19 amino acids. The CDR3 loop reads CASSPPCCEGVLAGYGYTF. In DNA, the CDR3 is TGTGCCAGCAGCCCCCCTTGTTGTGAGGGGGTCCTAGCTGGGTATGGCTACACCTTC.

The genes are TRBV15 and TRBJ2-1; 8 nucleotides agree with TRBD2. The germline gives CDR1 LNHNV, CDR2 YYDKDF (reference sequence). CDR3 size: 15 residues. After removal of 5 bases from V and 8 bases from J, the junction contained 11 bases not matched to a gene. The CDR3 nucleotides read TGTGCCACCAGCTTATCGGGGGGGCCGGTTTATGAGCAGTTCTTC. Its translation: CATSLSGGPVYEQFF.

The chain uses TRBV6-5 and TRBJ1-1; TRBD1 matches at 7 bases. CDR1 is MNHEY and CDR2 is SVGAGI in the germline V gene. After removal of 4 bases from V and 5 bases from J, the junction contained 13 bases not matched to a gene. The CDR3 has 16 amino acids. The CDR3 protein is CASSFTTGFMRTEAFF. CDR3 in DNA: TGTGCCAGCAGTTTTACGACAGGGTTCATGAGGACTGAAGCTTTCTTT.

The chain employs TRBV6-5 and TRBJ2-7; TRBD1 aligns across 8 bases. Germline values: CDR1 MNHEY, CDR2 SVGAGI. The CDR3 totals 14 residues. V was clipped by 5 bases and J by 4 bases; unmatched bases: 7. CDR3 sequence: CASSPGQALYEQYF. The CDR3 nucleotides are TGTGCCAGCAGTCCGGGACAGGCCCTTTACGAGCAGTACTTC.

The CDR3 nucleotides are TGTGCCAGCAGTTGGGACAGGGGTTCACCCCTCCACTTT. It specifies CASSWDRGSPLHF. This chain links TRBV28 with TRBJ1-6, with TRBD1 matching over 10 bases. Trimming cost V 4 bases and J 9 bases; bases outside gene matches: 0. The CDR3 sequence is 13 residues long. Germline assignment: CDR1 MDHEN and CDR2 SYDVKM.

As to this clone: The same CDR3 arises from other DNA sequences in this sample as well. This rearrangement joins TRBV9 to TRBJ2-3; 10 positions match TRBD2. The germline V gene has CDR1 SGDLS and CDR2 YYNGEE. The V segment lost 3 bases and the J segment 3 bases; nucleotides outside the gene matches: 1. The CDR3 is 14 residues long. In nucleotides, the CDR3 is TGTGCCAGCAGCGCAGCGGGAGGGACAGATACGCAGTATTTT. It specifies CASSAAGGTDTQYF.

The V call is TRBV5-4, the J call TRBJ2-2; no firm D call. V shed 0 bases and J shed 5 bases, with 5 bases lying between them. Germline CDR1 reads SGHNT; CDR2 reads YYREEE (reference sequence). The CDR3 contains 13 residues. The CDR3 bases are TGTGCCAGCAGCTTGGATTATACCGGGGAGCTGTTTTTT. The encoded protein is CASSLDYTGELFF.

This sequence joins TRBV4-2 and TRBJ2-1, with 11 positions matching TRBD1. The junction had 7 bases not matched to a gene; V was cut back by 8 bases and J by 7 bases. Germline CDR1 LGHNA, CDR2 YNFKEQ. The CDR3 contains 14 residues. The CDR3 spells CASGGTGGNNEQFF. CDR3 nucleotides: TGTGCCAGCGGGGGGACAGGGGGAAATAATGAGCAGTTCTTC.

The rearrangement links TRBV29-1 to TRBJ1-1; maybe TRBD1 (6 bases). The germline gives CDR1 SQVTM, CDR2 ANQGSEA. Between the trimmed V and J ends, which lost 6 bases and 5 bases, there was a span of 13 bases. The CDR3 length is 12 residues. The CDR3 DNA is TGCAGCGTCGGACAGATAAAGACTGAAGCTTTCTTT. Residues: CSVGQIKTEAFF.

Note on this clone: Other nucleotide sequences from this sample produce the same CDR3. The rearrangement uses TRBV27 and TRBJ1-5; D not certain. The CDR3 totals 14 residues. Between the trimmed V and J ends, which lost 2 bases and 1 base, there was a span of 6 bases. CDR1 MNHEY and CDR2 SMNVEV come from the germline V gene (reference sequence). CDR3 sequence: CASSLTGSNQPQHF. The DNA of the CDR3 is TGTGCCAGCAGTTTAACGGGAAGCAATCAGCCCCAGCATTTT.

The J gene is TRBJ1-5, the V gene TRBV19; D is ambiguous. The length of the CDR3 is 16 residues. The V end lost 7 bases, the J end lost 5 bases, and 21 bases lay between the germline ends. The germline gives CDR1 LNHDA, CDR2 SQIVND (reference sequence). Written as DNA, the CDR3 is TGTGCCAGTAATCCATCGGCGGGGTTGTATCATCAGCCCCAGCATTTT. It translates to CASNPSAGLYHQPQHF. Complete variable domain (other parts from reference TRBV19 and TRBJ1-5): DGGITQSPKYLFRKEGQNVTLSCEQNLNHDAMYWYRQDPGQGLRLIYYSQIVNDFQKGDIAEGYSVSREKKESFPLTVTSAQKNPTAFYLCASNPSAGLYHQPQHFGDGTRLSIL.

This clone was counted once. This chain links TRBV7-8 with TRBJ2-5, with D hard to call. The V gene lost 5 bases and the J gene lost 0 bases, with 7 bases spanning the gap. CDR3 length: 13 residues. Germline loops: CDR1 SGHVS, CDR2 FQNEAQ. CDR3 in amino acids: CASSLPYQETQYF. The CDR3 DNA follows: TGTGCCAGCAGCCTCCCGTACCAAGAGACCCAGTACTTC.

The chain joins TRBV7-9 to TRBJ1-2, with D possibly TRBD1 on 5 matching bases. Germline values: CDR1 SEHNR, CDR2 FQNEAQ (reference sequence). The CDR3 length is 15 residues. Trimming took 5 bases from V and 8 from J, leaving 21 bases between them. In DNA form, the CDR3 reads TGTGCCAGCAGCCCTGGGCAGGGAAGAGGTAGGGGCTACACCTTC. Translated: CASSPGQGRGRGYTF.

This sequence joins TRBV19 and TRBJ1-1; 9 bases line up with TRBD1. CDR1 and CDR2 (germline): LNHDA, SQIVND (reference sequence). CDR3 length: 19 amino acids. V was pared by 6 bases and J by 1 base, with 18 bases of the junction left unmatched. CDR3 region: CASRATTSGGQGSNTEAFF. DNA for the CDR3: TGTGCCAGTAGAGCAACCACTTCAGGGGGACAGGGTTCGAACACTGAAGCTTTCTTT.

The chain is built from TRBV7-9 and TRBJ1-4; 12 nucleotides agree with TRBD1. This CDR3 has 16 amino acids. V shed 3 bases and J 7 bases; nucleotides not matched to a gene: 6. Germline CDR1 SEHNR, CDR2 FQNEAQ (reference sequence). The CDR3 DNA follows: TGTGCCAGCAGCTTCGGGGACAGGGGGCTCTTTGAAAAACTGTTTTTT. This gives the protein CASSFGDRGLFEKLFF.

The chain combines TRBV15 with TRBJ1-5, with TRBD1 as a possible D gene (6 bases). There are 13 residues in the CDR3. From germline, CDR1 is LNHNV and CDR2 YYDKDF (reference sequence). V was clipped by 6 bases and J by 4 bases, with 10 bases between them. The CDR3 nucleotides are TGTGCCACCAGTCGGGACAATAATCAGCCCCAGCATTTT. This sequence encodes CATSRDNNQPQHF.

The chain employs TRBV5-6 and TRBJ2-1; 9 positions agree with TRBD1. Germline-derived CDR1 and CDR2 are SGHDT and YYEEEE. CDR3 length: 16 residues. Trimming removed 4 bases from V and 3 bases from J; junction bases left unmatched: 8. CDR3 DNA sequence: TGTGCCAGCAGCCCGGGACAGGGTAGGTTCTACAATGAGCAGTTCTTC. Its protein product is CASSPGQGRFYNEQFF. The entire variable domain, with the rest obtained from reference TRBV5-6 and TRBJ2-1, is as follows: DAGVTQSPTHLIKTRGQQVTLRCSPKSGHDTVSWYQQALGQGPQFIFQYYEEEERQRGNFPDRFSGHQFPNYSSELNVNALLLGDSALYLCASSPGQGRFYNEQFFGPGTRLTVL.

This chain uses TRBV29-1 with TRBJ1-1, with 11 positions matching TRBD1. The V gene's germline CDR1 is SQVTM and CDR2 ANQGSEA. There are 16 residues in the CDR3. V shed 4 bases, J shed 3 bases, and the junction held 10 bases outside the gene matches. The chain's CDR3 is CSVGRIPGQGDTEAFF. In DNA, the CDR3 is TGCAGCGTTGGAAGGATTCCGGGACAGGGGGACACTGAAGCTTTCTTT.

The genes are TRBV9 and TRBJ1-4; possible D gene TRBD1, 6 bases. V was pared by 4 bases and J by 3 bases, with 13 bases between. The CDR3 has 15 amino acids. Per germline, CDR1 SGDLS and CDR2 YYNGEE. This chain's CDR3 is CASSSEGVANEKLFF. In DNA form, the CDR3 reads TGTGCCAGCAGCTCCGAGGGGGTGGCTAATGAAAAACTGTTTTTT. Combining the CDR3 with reference TRBV9 and TRBJ1-4 gives the whole variable domain DSGVTQTPKHLITATGQRVTLRCSPRSGDLSVYWYQQSLDQGLQFLIQYYNGEERAKGNILERFSAQQFPDLHSELNLSSLELGDSALYFCASSSEGVANEKLFFGSGTQLSVL.

Here the CDR3 DNA reads TGTGCCAGCAGCGTAGCAACTTTGGCAGGGGGACGGGGAACTGAAGCTTTCTTT. Protein: CASSVATLAGGRGTEAFF. The chain uses TRBV9 and TRBJ1-1; 7 nucleotides line up with TRBD1. The germline V gene encodes CDR1 SGDLS and CDR2 YYNGEE. The CDR3 is 18 residues long. Unmatched junction bases numbered 16, after V lost 0 bases and J lost 5 bases. Looking up the rest from reference TRBV9 and TRBJ1-1 gives the full variable domain: DSGVTQTPKHLITATGQRVTLRCSPRSGDLSVYWYQQSLDQGLQFLIQYYNGEERAKGNILERFSAQQFPDLHSELNLSSLELGDSALYFCASSVATLAGGRGTEAFFGQGTRLTVV.

A remark on this clone: An end of the junction does not agree with germline; a read error may underlie this. This chain links TRBV7-3 with TRBJ2-2; 9 bases match TRBD2. CDR3 length: 17 residues. Looked up from germline, CDR1 is SGHTA and CDR2 is FQGTGA. The CDR3 DNA reads TGCCCCAGCAGCCCAACCACGGCGGGGGGGCGCCCCGGGGAGCTGTTTTTT. As protein: CPSSPTTAGGRPGELFF.

The rearrangement joins TRBV19 to TRBJ2-1; unclear D gene. The ends were cut back, 10 bases at V and 6 bases at J, with 16 bases in the middle. CDR1 and CDR2 (germline): LNHDA, SQIVND (reference sequence). The CDR3 has 13 amino acids. The CDR3 DNA is TGTGCCATCAAAGCATCCGGAGTCAATGAGCAGTTCTTC. It yields the protein CAIKASGVNEQFF.